This entry features one T cell receptor (beta chain) sequence. These data come from a study of blood T cell repertoires in COVID-19. Study information: Italy, Spain and the United States were the sources of the convalescent and acute COVID-19 samples.

The germline V gene has CDR1 MDHEN and CDR2 SYDVKM. CDR3 size: 12 residues. V shed 3 bases and J shed 8 bases, with 10 bases lying between them. Some clones are missing from TCRdb's copy, which holds only in-frame ones; the method was immunoSEQ multiplex PCR. The sample holds approximately 50,000 clones, less than 90% seen once. The rearrangement uses TRBV28 and TRBJ1-2; D gene unclear. This TCR came from a human donor in a cohort sampled during active COVID-19. The specimen was peripheral blood. The CDR3 reads CASSLRERGYTF. Written as DNA, the CDR3 is TGTGCCAGCAGTTTGCGGGAGAGGGGCTACACCTTC.